The rows below give T cell receptor beta chains drawn from one sample of a study of T cell repertoires in cytomegalovirus infection. MiXCR, applied by TCRdb to the reads, yields one record per CDR3 protein. The table records 250,000 to 300,000 distinct CDR3 sequences, roughly 10% of them present only once. Specimen: PBMCs. These receptor sequences come from a human donor in good health (CMV status not recorded). Some clones in this sample may be carry-over from other donors' samples. CDR3s include the opening cysteine and the closing phenylalanine or tryptophan.

TRBJ1-1 | TRBV28 | CASRLGQGNTEAFF
TRBJ1-1 | TRBV4-1 | CASSQQRDRGEAFF
TRBJ2-7 | TRBV25-1 | CASSWEGYPREQYF
TRBJ1-5 | TRBV7-6 | CASQVGGRLFNQPQHF
TRBJ2-1 | TRBV7-2 | CASSFGGSRNEQFF
TRBJ2-5 | TRBV12-3/TRBV12-4 | CASRVPGGPGTQYF
TRBJ2-6 | TRBV7-3 | CASSGGNRGVGANVLTF
TRBJ2-7 | TRBV20-1 | CSARGPSAGAYEQYF
TRBJ1-1 | TRBV14 | CASSHRQGSTEAFF
TRBJ1-2 | TRBV20-1 | CSAYEYGYTF
TRBJ1-2 | TRBV7-2 | CASSATGRDYGYTF
TRBJ1-5 | TRBV15 | CATSRDGTRGQPQHF
TRBJ2-7 | TRBV6-2/TRBV6-3 | CASKTGHIPYEQYF
TRBJ2-7 | TRBV24-1 | CATSDFLESGQYF
TRBJ2-2 | TRBV6-1 | CASSPDRMSGELFF
TRBJ2-2 | TRBV6-6 | CASSYGTGTGELFF
TRBJ1-4 | TRBV7-2 | CASSKRREGKLFF
TRBJ2-1 | TRBV6-4 | CASSSDRGNEQFF
TRBJ2-5 | TRBV6-1 | CASTNGGLKETQYF
TRBJ2-5 | TRBV18 | CASSPTPDGQETQYF